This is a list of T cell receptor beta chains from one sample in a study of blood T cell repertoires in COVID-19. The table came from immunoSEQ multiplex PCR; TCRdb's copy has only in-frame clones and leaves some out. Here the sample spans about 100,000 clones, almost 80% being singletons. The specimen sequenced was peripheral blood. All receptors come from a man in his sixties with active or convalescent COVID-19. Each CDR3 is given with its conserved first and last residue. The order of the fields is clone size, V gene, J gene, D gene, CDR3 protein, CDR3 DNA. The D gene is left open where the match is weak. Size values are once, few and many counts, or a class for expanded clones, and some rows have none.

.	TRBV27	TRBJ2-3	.	CASSARLLHTQYF	TGTGCCAGCAGTGCCCGACTGCTACATACGCAGTATTTT
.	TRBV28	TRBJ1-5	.	CASSFLTGDDTQPQHF	TGTGCCAGCAGTTTTCTGACGGGGGACGACACTCAGCCCCAGCATTTT
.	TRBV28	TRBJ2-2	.	CASTTGTSTGELFF	TGTGCCAGCACCACCGGGACATCCACCGGGGAGCTGTTTTTT
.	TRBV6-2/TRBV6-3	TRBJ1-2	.	CASSPRDGYGYTF	TGTGCCAGCAGTCCCAGGGATGGCTATGGCTACACCTTC
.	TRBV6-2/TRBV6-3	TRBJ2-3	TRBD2	CASSYTAGGSDTQYF	TGTGCCAGCAGTTACACAGCGGGAGGTAGTGATACGCAGTATTTT
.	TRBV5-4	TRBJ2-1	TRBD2	CASSLRGGQLVLGEQFF	TGTGCCAGCAGCTTGCGCGGGGGGCAACTAGTCTTAGGTGAGCAGTTCTTC
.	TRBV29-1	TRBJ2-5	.	CSAFRRVETQYF	TGCAGCGCATTTAGGAGGGTAGAGACCCAGTACTTC
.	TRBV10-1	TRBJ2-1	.	CASSERGITGNEQFF	TGCGCCAGCAGTGAGAGAGGGATTACAGGGAATGAGCAGTTCTTC
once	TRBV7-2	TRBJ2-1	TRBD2	CASSLGLARNEQFF	TGTGCCAGCAGCCTTGGACTAGCGAGGAATGAGCAGTTCTTC
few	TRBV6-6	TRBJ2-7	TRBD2	CASSRTLAGGKYEQYF	TGTGCCAGCAGCCGAACCCTAGCGGGGGGGAAGTACGAGCAGTACTTC
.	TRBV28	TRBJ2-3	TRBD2	CASTLRLAGDTQYF	TGTGCCAGCACCCTCAGACTAGCGGGAGATACGCAGTATTTT
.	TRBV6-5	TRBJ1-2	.	CASIGANYGYTF	TGTGCCAGCATCGGAGCTAACTATGGCTACACCTTC
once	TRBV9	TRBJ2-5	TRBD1	CASSPGTGKETQYF	TGTGCCAGCAGCCCCGGGACAGGGAAAGAGACCCAGTACTTC
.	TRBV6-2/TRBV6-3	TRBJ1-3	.	CASSPGSSGNTIYF	TGTGCCAGCAGCCCAGGGAGTTCTGGAAACACCATATATTTT
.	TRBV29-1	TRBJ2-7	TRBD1	CSASDRDSYEQYF	TGCAGCGCTTCCGACAGGGACTCCTACGAGCAGTACTTC
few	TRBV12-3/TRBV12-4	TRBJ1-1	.	CASSFTGATEAFF	TGTGCCAGCAGTTTCACGGGTGCCACTGAAGCTTTCTTT
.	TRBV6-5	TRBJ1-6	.	CASSRRGRDNSPLHF	TGTGCCAGCAGTCGGAGGGGAAGAGATAATTCACCCCTCCACTTT
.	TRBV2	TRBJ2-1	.	CASSVGGAQFF	TGTGCCAGCAGTGTTGGAGGGGCGCAGTTCTTC
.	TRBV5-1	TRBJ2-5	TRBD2	CASSQASGTKTQYF	TGCGCCAGCAGCCAAGCTAGCGGGACAAAGACCCAGTACTTC
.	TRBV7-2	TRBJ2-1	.	CASSGSAGILSEQFF	TGTGCCAGCAGCGGGAGCGCCGGGATTTTAAGTGAGCAGTTCTTC
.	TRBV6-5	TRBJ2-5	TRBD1	CASSYQGAIETQYF	TGTGCCAGCAGTTATCAGGGGGCAATAGAGACCCAGTACTTC
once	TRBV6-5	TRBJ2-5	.	CASSYVASGRETQYF	TGTGCCAGCAGTTACGTAGCCTCGGGAAGGGAGACCCAGTACTTC
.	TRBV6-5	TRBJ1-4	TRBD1	CASSARQGVREKLFF	TGTGCCAGCAGCGCAAGACAGGGGGTTAGAGAAAAACTGTTTTTT
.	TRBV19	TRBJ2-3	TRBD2	CASSIDNRLSGRRLLGDTQYF	TGTGCCAGTAGTATAGATAATCGGTTGTCCGGGAGGAGGCTTCTGGGAGATACGCAGTATTTT
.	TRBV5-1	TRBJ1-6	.	CASSAGDGFPLHF	TGCGCCAGCAGCGCGGGTGACGGGTTCCCCCTCCACTTT
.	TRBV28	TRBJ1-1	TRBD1	CASTQGGMNTEAFF	TGTGCCAGCACCCAGGGGGGAATGAACACTGAAGCTTTCTTT
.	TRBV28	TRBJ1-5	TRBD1	CASSWDRGPNQPQHF	TGTGCCAGCAGTTGGGACAGGGGGCCGAATCAGCCCCAGCATTTT
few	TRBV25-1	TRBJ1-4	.	CASSDLDSNEKLFF	TGTGCCAGCAGTGATCTAGACAGTAATGAAAAACTGTTTTTT
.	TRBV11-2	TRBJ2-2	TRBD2	CASSSGLAVNTGELFF	TGTGCCAGCAGCTCGGGACTAGCGGTGAACACCGGGGAGCTGTTTTTT
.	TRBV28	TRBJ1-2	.	CASSVRGGSRGYTF	TGTGCCAGCAGTGTCCGAGGGGGAAGTAGGGGCTACACCTTC
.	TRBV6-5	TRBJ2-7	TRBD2	CASSYSGGRWGYEQYF	TGTGCCAGCAGTTACTCGGGGGGGAGGTGGGGCTACGAGCAGTACTTC
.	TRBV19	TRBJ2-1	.	CASSLGLLNEQFF	TGTGCCAGTAGTCTAGGACTGCTCAATGAGCAGTTCTTC
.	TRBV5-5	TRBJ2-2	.	CASSLPTGMAGELFF	TGTGCCAGCAGCCTCCCCACGGGGATGGCCGGGGAGCTGTTTTTT
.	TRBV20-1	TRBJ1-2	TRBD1	CSASVRDRGYGYTF	TGCAGTGCTAGTGTGAGGGACAGGGGATATGGCTACACCTTC
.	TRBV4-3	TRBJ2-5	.	CASSQLGGTQYF	TGCGCCAGCAGCCAACTGGGAGGGACCCAGTACTTC
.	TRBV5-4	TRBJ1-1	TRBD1	CASSVPQGAGTEAFF	TGTGCCAGCAGCGTTCCACAGGGGGCGGGCACTGAAGCTTTCTTT
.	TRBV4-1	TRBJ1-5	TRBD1	CASSQDLTGPQPQHF	TGCGCCAGCAGCCAAGATTTGACAGGGCCTCAGCCCCAGCATTTT
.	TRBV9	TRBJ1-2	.	CASSAIPSQGTYGYTF	TGTGCCAGCAGCGCAATCCCATCCCAGGGAACCTATGGCTACACCTTC